Given below is one TCR beta chain in context. This entry comes from a study of technical replicates of blood from a handful of donors. Here immunoSEQ multiplex PCR was the method, and the copy in TCRdb shows in-frame clones only, minus some. The data contain about 88,000 clones, about 94% of them singletons. The receptor was derived from a human donor in good health. The sequencing sample was made of T cells isolated from PBMCs.

As DNA, the CDR3 is TGCGCCAGCAGCCAAGCGACAACTTCCGTCTATGGCTACACCTTC. This codes for CASSQATTSVYGYTF. The genes are TRBV4-1 and TRBJ1-2; D unresolved. The germline V gene encodes CDR1 MGHRA and CDR2 YSYEKL. The CDR3 totals 15 residues. Between the trimmed V and J ends, which lost 1 base and 4 bases, there was a span of 13 bases.